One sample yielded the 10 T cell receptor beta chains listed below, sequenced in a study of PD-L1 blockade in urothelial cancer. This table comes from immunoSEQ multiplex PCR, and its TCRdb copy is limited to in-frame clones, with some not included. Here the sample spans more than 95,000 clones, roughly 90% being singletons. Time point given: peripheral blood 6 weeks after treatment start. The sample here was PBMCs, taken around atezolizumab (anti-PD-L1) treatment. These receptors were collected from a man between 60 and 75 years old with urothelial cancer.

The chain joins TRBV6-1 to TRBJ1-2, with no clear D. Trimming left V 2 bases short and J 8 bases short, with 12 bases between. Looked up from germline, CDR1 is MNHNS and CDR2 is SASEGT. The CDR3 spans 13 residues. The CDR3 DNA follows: TGTGCCAGCAGTGAATTTGTTGGCGGCGGCTACACCTTC. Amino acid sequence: CASSEFVGGGYTF.

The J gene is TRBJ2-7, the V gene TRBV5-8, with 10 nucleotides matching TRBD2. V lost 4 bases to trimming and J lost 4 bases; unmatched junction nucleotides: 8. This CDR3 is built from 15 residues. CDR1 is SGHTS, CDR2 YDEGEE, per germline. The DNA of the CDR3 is TGTGCCAGCAGCATTAGCGGGGGGAGTTTTTACGAGCAGTACTTC. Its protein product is CASSISGGSFYEQYF.

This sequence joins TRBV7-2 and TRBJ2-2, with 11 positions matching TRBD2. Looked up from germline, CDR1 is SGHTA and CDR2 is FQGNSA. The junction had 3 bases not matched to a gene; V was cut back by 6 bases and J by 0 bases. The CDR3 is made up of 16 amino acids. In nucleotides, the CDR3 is TGTGCCAGCAGGGCGACTAGCGGGACGAACACCGGGGAGCTGTTTTTT. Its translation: CASRATSGTNTGELFF.

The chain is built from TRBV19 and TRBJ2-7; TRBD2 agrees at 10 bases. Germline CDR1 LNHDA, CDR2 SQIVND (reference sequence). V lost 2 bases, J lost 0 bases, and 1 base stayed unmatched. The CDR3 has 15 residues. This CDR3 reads CASSISGGASYEQYF. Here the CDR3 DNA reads TGTGCCAGTAGTATAAGCGGGGGGGCCTCCTACGAGCAGTACTTC.

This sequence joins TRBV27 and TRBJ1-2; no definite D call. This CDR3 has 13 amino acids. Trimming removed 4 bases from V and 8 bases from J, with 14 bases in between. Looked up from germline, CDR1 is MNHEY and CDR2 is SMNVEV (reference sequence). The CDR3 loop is CASSSRELSGYTF. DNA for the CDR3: TGTGCCAGCAGTTCGAGGGAATTGAGCGGCTACACCTTC.

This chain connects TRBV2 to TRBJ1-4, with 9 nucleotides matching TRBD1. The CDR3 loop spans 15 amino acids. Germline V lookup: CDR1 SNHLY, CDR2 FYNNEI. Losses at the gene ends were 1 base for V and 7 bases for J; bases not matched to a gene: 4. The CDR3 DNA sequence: TGTGCCAGCAGTGAAGGGGGACAGGGAAGTGAAAAACTGTTTTTT. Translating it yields CASSEGGQGSEKLFF.

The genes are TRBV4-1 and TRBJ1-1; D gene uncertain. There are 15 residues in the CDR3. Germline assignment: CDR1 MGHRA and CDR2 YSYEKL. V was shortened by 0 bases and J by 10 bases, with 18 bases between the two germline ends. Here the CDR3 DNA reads TGCGCCAGCAGCCAAGACACCGGGTCGGGATTCACAGCTTTCTTT. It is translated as CASSQDTGSGFTAFF.

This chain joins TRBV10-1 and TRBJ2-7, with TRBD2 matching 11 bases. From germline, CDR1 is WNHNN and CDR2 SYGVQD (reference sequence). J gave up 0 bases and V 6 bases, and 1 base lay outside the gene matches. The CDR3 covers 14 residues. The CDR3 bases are TGCGCCAGCAGCACTAGCGGGAGCTCCTACGAGCAGTACTTC. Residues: CASSTSGSSYEQYF.

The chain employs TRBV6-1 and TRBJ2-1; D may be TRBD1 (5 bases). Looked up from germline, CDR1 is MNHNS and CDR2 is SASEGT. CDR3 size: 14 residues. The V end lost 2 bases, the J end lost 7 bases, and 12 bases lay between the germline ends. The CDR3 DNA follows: TGTGCCAGCAGTGAAACGGCAGGGCGAAATGAGCAGTTCTTC. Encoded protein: CASSETAGRNEQFF.

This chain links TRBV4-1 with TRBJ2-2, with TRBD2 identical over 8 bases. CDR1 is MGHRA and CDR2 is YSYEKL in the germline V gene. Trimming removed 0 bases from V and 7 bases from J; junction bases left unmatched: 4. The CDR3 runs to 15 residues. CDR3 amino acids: CASSQEVLAVGELFF. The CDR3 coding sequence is TGCGCCAGCAGCCAAGAAGTACTAGCGGTCGGGGAGCTGTTTTTT.